One TCR beta chain is described in this entry. Its antigen is unknown. The V gene lost 0 bases and the J gene lost 1 base, with 9 bases spanning the gap. CDR3 length: 15 residues. Per the germline V gene, CDR1 is SGHTA and CDR2 is FQGNSA. Stated treatment: about 20 received Ad26.COV2.S at low or high dose, single or two shots; about five received placebo; per-sample allocation not given. Sample collection was performed on day 63 after the first vaccine or placebo injection. Based in Boston, the donor was an adult of 18-55 years. TCRdb keeps only in-frame clones here, not all; method: immunoSEQ multiplex PCR. The repertoire consists of roughly 460,000 clones, with about 89% occurring once and the leading ten covering about 1.5%. This entry is derived from a study of Ad26.COV2.S vaccination and SARS-CoV-2 variants. Study context: Of the COV1001 trial arms, the Ad26.COV2.S arm included the donor. Study-wide points: A substantial breadth of spike-specific CD8+ and CD4+ T cell responses after vaccination has been reported. Among vaccine recipients, spike-specific TCR breadth exceeded that of placebo recipients.

This TCR was recovered from a person aged 18-60 years who received the Ad26.COV2.S COVID-19 vaccine or a placebo. Sequenced material: peripheral blood, taken in a trial of Ad26.COV2.S vaccine versus placebo. The J gene is TRBJ1-2, the V gene TRBV7-2, with D possibly matching TRBD1 (5 bases). CDR3 in amino acids: CASSLAPTDNYGYTF. The CDR3 DNA reads as TGTGCCAGCAGCTTAGCCCCGACAGATAACTATGGCTACACCTTC.